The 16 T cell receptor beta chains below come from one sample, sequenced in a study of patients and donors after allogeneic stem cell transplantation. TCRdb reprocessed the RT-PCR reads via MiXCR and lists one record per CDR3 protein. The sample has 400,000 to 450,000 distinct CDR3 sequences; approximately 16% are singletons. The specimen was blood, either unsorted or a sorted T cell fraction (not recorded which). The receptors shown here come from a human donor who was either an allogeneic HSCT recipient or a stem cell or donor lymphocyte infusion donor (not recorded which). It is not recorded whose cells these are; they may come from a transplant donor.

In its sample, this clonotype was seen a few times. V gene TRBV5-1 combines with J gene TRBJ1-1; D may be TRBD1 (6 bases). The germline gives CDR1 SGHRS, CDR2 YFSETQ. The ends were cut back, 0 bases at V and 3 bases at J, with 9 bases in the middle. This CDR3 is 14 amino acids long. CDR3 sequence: CASSLAGGDTEAFF. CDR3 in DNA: TGCGCCAGCAGCTTGGCCGGGGGCGACACTGAAGCTTTCTTT.

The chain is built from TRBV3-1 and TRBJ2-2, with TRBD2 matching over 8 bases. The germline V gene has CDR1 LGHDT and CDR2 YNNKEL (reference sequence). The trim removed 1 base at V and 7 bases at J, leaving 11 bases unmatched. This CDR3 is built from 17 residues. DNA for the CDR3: TGTGCCAGCAGCCAAGCGGCGGGAGGAGCCAGGAGCGGGGAGCTGTTTTTT. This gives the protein CASSQAAGGARSGELFF.

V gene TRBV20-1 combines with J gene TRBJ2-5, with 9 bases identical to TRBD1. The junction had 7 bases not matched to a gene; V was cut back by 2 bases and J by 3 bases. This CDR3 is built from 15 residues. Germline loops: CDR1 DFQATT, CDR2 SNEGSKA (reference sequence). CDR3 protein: CSARKPGTGKETQYF. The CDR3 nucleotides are TGCAGTGCTAGAAAACCCGGGACAGGGAAAGAGACCCAGTACTTC.

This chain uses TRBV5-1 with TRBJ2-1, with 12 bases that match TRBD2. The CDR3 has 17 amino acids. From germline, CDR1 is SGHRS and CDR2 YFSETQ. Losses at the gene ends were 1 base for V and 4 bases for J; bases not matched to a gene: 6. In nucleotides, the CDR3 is TGCGCCAGCAGCTTGCTCGGACTAGCGGGAAATTACAATGAGCAGTTCTTC. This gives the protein CASSLLGLAGNYNEQFF.

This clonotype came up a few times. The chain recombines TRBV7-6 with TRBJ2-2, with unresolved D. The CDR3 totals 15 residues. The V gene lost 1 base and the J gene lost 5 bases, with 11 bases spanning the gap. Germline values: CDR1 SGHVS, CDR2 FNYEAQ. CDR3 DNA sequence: TGTGCCAGCAGCTTAGAGGTCAGGCAAACCGGGGAGCTGTTTTTT. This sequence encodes CASSLEVRQTGELFF.

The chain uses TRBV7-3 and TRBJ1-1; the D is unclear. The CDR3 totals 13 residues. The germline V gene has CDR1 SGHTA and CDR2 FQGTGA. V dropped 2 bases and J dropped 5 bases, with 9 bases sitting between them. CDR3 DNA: TGTGCCAGCAGCTTAGGGCCCTTTACTGAAGCTTTCTTT. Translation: CASSLGPFTEAFF.

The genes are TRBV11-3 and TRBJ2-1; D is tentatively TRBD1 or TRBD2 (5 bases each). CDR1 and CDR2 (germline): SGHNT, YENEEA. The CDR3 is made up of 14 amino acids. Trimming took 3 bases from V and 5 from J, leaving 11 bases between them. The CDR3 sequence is CASSLTGANNEQFF. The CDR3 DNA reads TGTGCCAGCAGCTTGACCGGGGCTAACAATGAGCAGTTCTTC.

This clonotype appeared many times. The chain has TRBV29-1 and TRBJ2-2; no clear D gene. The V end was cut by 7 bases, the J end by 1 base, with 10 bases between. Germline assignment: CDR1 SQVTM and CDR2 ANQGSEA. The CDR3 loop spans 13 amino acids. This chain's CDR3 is CSAPRRNTGELFF. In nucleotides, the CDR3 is TGCAGCGCCCCTAGGAGGAACACCGGGGAGCTGTTTTTT.

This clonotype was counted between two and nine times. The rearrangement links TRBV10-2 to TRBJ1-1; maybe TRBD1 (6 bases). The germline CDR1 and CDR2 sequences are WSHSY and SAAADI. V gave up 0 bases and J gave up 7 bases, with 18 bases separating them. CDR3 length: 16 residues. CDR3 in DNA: TGCGCCAGCAGTGAGTCACTCCGGGGGCGCTCCCATGAAGCTTTCTTT. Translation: CASSESLRGRSHEAFF.

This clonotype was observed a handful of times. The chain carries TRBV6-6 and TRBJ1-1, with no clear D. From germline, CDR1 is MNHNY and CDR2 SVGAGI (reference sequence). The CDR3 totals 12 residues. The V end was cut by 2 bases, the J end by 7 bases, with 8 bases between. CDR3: CASSYLLGEAFF. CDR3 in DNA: TGTGCCAGCAGTTACCTTTTGGGTGAAGCTTTCTTT.

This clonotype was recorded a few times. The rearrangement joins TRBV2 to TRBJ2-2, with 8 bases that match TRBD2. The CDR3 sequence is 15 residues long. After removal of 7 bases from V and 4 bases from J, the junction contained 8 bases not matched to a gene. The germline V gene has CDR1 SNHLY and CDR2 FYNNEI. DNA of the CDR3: TGTGCCAGCACCGAGACTAGCGTTCTCACCGGGGAGCTGTTTTTT. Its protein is CASTETSVLTGELFF. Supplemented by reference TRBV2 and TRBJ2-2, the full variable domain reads EPEVTQTPSHQVTQMGQEVILRCVPISNHLYFYWYRQILGQKVEFLVSFYNNEISEKSEIFDDQFSVERPDGSNFTLKIRSTKLEDSAMYFCASTETSVLTGELFFGEGSRLTVL.

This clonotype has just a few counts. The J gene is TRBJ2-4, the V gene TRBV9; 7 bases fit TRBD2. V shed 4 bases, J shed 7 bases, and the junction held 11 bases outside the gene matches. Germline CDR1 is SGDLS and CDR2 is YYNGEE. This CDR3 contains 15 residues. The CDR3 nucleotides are TGTGCCAGCAGCCCCTTTGACGGACTAGTTAACATTCAGTACTTC. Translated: CASSPFDGLVNIQYF.

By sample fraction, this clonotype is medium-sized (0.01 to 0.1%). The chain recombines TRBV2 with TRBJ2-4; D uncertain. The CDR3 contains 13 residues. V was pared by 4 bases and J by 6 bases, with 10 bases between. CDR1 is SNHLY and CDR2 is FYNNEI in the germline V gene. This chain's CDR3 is CASSGGYINIQYF. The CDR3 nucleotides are TGTGCCAGCAGTGGTGGTTATATAAACATTCAGTACTTC. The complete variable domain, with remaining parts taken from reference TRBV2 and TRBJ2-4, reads EPEVTQTPSHQVTQMGQEVILRCVPISNHLYFYWYRQILGQKVEFLVSFYNNEISEKSEIFDDQFSVERPDGSNFTLKIRSTKLEDSAMYFCASSGGYINIQYFGAGTRLSVL.

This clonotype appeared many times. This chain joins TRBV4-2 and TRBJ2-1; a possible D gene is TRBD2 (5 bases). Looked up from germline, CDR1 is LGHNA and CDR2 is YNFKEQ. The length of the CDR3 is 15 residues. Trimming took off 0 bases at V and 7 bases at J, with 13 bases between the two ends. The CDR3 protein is CASSQDLRDRNEQFF. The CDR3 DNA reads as TGTGCCAGCAGCCAAGATCTCCGGGATCGGAATGAGCAGTTCTTC.

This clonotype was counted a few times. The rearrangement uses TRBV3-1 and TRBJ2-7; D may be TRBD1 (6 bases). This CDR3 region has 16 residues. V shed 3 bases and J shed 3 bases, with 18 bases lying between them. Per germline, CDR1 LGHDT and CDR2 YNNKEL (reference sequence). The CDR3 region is CASSHGTRTAHYEQYF. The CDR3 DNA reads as TGTGCCAGCAGCCACGGTACCCGGACAGCGCACTACGAGCAGTACTTC.

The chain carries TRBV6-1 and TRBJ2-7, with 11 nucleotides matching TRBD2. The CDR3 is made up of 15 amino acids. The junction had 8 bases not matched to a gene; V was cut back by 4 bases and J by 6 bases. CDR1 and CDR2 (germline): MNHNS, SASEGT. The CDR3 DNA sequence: TGTGCCAGCAGTGGCCACCTAGCGGGAGGAGGCGAGCAGTACTTC. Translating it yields CASSGHLAGGGEQYF.